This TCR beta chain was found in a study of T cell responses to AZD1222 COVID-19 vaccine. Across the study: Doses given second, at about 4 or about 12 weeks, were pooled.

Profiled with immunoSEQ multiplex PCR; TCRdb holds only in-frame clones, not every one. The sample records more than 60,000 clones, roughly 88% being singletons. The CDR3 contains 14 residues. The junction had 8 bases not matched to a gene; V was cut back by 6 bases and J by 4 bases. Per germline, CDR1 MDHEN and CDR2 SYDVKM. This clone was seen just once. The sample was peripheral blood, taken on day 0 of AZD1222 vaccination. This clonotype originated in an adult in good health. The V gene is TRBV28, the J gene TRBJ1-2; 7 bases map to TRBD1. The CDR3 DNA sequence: TGTGCCAGCAGCTTCGGGAGACAGGGCTATGGCTACACCTTC. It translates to CASSFGRQGYGYTF.